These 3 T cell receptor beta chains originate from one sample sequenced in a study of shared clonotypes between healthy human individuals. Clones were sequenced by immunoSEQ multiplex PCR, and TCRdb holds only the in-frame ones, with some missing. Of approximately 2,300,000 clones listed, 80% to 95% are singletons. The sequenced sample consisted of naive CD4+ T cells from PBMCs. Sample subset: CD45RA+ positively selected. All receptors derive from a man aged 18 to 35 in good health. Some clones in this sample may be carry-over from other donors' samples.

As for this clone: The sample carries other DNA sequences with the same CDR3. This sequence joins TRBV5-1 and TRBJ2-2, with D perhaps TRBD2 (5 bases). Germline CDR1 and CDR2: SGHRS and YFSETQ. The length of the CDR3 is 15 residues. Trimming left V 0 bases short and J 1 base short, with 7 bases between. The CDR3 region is CASSLGLLNTGELFF. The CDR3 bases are TGCGCCAGCAGCTTGGGACTACTGAACACCGGGGAGCTGTTTTTT.

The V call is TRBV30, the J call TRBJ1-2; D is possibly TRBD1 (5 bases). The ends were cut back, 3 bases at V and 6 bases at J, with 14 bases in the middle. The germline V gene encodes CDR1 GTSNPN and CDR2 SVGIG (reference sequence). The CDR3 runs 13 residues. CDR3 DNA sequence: TGTGCCTGGAGCGTGGGCCAGGGAAATGGCTACACCTTC. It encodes CAWSVGQGNGYTF.

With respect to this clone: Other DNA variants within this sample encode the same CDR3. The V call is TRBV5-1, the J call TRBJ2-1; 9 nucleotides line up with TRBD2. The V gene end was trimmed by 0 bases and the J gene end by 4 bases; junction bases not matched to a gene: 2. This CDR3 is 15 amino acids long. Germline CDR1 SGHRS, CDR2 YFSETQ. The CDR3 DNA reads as TGCGCCAGCAGCTTGGCCCTAGCGGGATACAATGAGCAGTTCTTC. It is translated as CASSLALAGYNEQFF.